This T cell receptor beta chain was sequenced for a study of blood T cells in healthy people across ages. PCR was performed a second time for about 6 to 12 cycles using a sample-barcoded 5' primer and a J-beta primer mix. Every single cDNA molecule received a tag from a template-switch adaptor with 12 random nucleotides. From the 5' RACE reads, TCRdb called clonotypes with MiXCR, one entry per CDR3 protein. Here the sample spans fewer than 2,000,000 distinct CDR3 sequences, about 31% being singletons. The CDR3 is made up of 14 amino acids. Germline V gene lookup returns CDR1 DFQATT and CDR2 SNEGSKA (reference sequence). V was cut by 7 bases and J by 6 bases, with 19 bases left in between. Notes on this clonotype: Its specificity is not known.

Study observations and caveats: Among long-lived donors, naive CD4+ cells were more numerous and diversity higher than in aged donors.

The origin of this receptor is a woman aged 30 to 39 in good health. V usage is TRBV20-1 and J usage is TRBJ1-5; tentatively, D is TRBD1 (6 bases). What was sequenced was blood. As DNA, the CDR3 is TGCAGTGTCAGAGAGGGGGGGGCCGGTCAGCCCCAGCATTTT. This gives the protein CSVREGGAGQPQHF.